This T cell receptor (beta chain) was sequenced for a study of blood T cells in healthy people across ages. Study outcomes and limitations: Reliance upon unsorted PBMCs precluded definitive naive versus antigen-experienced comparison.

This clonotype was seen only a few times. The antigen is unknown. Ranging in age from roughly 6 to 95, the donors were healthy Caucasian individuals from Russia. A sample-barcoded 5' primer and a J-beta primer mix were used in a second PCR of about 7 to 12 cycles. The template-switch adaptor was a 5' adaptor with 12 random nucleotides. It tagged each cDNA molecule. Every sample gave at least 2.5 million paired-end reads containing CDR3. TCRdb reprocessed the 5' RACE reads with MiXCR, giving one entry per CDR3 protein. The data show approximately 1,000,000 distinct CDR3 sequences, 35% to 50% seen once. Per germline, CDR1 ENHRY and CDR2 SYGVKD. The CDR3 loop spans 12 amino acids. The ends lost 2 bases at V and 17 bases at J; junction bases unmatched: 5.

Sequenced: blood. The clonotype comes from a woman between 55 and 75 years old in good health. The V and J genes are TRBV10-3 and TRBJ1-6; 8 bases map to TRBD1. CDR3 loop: CAISEGEDRVHF. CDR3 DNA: TGTGCCATCAGTGAGGGGGAGGACAGGGTCCACTTT.